One sample yielded the 17 T cell receptor beta chains listed below, sequenced in a study of shared T cell receptors in the human thymus. This table comes from immunoSEQ multiplex PCR, and its TCRdb copy is limited to in-frame clones, with some not included. The table includes about 400,000 clones, 95% detected once. Sequenced input: thymocytes. Receptors originate from a human donor.

The V and J genes are TRBV7-2 and TRBJ1-1; D gene uncertain. The V gene's germline CDR1 is SGHTA and CDR2 FQGNSA. CDR3 length equals 12 residues. The V end was cut by 5 bases, the J end by 1 base, with 5 bases between. The CDR3 DNA reads TGTGCCAGCAGCCCGCCGAACACTGAAGCTTTCTTT. Translation: CASSPPNTEAFF.

V usage is TRBV5-4 and J usage is TRBJ2-1; D perhaps matches TRBD1 (6 bases). From germline, CDR1 is SGHNT and CDR2 YYREEE (reference sequence). The CDR3 is made up of 17 amino acids. V was shortened by 4 bases and J by 4 bases, with 21 bases between the two germline ends. For the CDR3, the DNA is TGTGCCAGCAGCCTCTATCCCGGGACACAACCTTACAATGAGCAGTTCTTC. Translation gives CASSLYPGTQPYNEQFF.

The chain combines TRBV29-1 with TRBJ1-4, with D possibly being TRBD1 (5 bases). The length of the CDR3 is 15 residues. The V end lost 6 bases, the J end lost 2 bases, and 16 bases lay between the germline ends. Looked up from germline, CDR1 is SQVTM and CDR2 is ANQGSEA. CDR3 in amino acids: CSVRGAADTNEKLFF. DNA for the CDR3: TGCAGCGTCCGAGGGGCAGCGGATACTAATGAAAAACTGTTTTTT.

About this clone itself: Mismatch with germline at one junction end may stem from a read error. The chain joins TRBV7-7 to TRBJ2-5; 12 bases are a match to TRBD2. Germline CDR1 is SSHAT and CDR2 is FNYEAQ (reference sequence). CDR3 length: 19 residues. Here the CDR3 reads CASSPRKTTSGSFGETQYF. The CDR3 DNA reads as TGTGCTAGCAGCCCCAGGAAAACGACTAGCGGGAGCTTTGGGGAGACCCAGTACTTC.

J is TRBJ2-1 and V is TRBV28; D is perhaps TRBD2 (7 bases). This CDR3 is 12 amino acids long. V gave up 8 bases and J gave up 8 bases, with 13 bases separating them. The germline gives CDR1 MDHEN, CDR2 SYDVKM. The CDR3 DNA follows: TGTGCCAGCGGAGGGGGGGCCGATGAGCAGTTCTTC. Protein product: CASGGGADEQFF.

The rearrangement uses TRBV5-1 and TRBJ2-1, with TRBD2 matching over 10 bases. J lost 5 bases, V lost 3 bases, and 8 bases had no gene match. The CDR3 has 16 amino acids. Germline CDR1 and CDR2: SGHRS and YFSETQ. CDR3 residues: CASSWVTSGIHNEQFF. The CDR3 bases are TGCGCCAGCAGCTGGGTAACTAGCGGGATTCACAATGAGCAGTTCTTC.

J is TRBJ1-1 and V is TRBV5-1; 8 nucleotides align to TRBD1. The CDR3 spans 14 residues. Germline V gene sequence: CDR1 SGHRS, CDR2 YFSETQ. V lost 4 bases, J lost 8 bases, and 10 bases stayed unmatched. The CDR3 nucleotides read TGCGCCAGCAGCCCACGGACAGGGCACGCGGAAGCTTTCTTT. Amino acids: CASSPRTGHAEAFF.

The chain combines TRBV30 with TRBJ2-7; D might be TRBD1 (5 bases). The length of the CDR3 is 12 residues. V shed 2 bases and J shed 4 bases, with 9 bases lying between them. The germline gives CDR1 GTSNPN, CDR2 SVGIG (reference sequence). This chain's CDR3 is CAWSFRVYEQYF. DNA for the CDR3: TGTGCCTGGAGTTTCAGGGTATACGAGCAGTACTTC.

V is TRBV7-8 and J is TRBJ2-4; 8 nucleotides line up with TRBD1. The CDR3 sequence is 14 residues long. The junction had 7 bases not matched to a gene; V was cut back by 7 bases and J by 5 bases. Germline CDR1 reads SGHVS; CDR2 reads FQNEAQ. CDR3 nucleotides: TGTGCCAGCAACTCGACAGGGGACGAAAACATTCAGTACTTC. This sequence encodes CASNSTGDENIQYF.

This chain's CDR3 is CASSQKGGETQYF. CDR3 sequence (DNA): TGTGCCAGCAGCCAAAAGGGGGGGGAGACCCAGTACTTC. The chain carries TRBV14 and TRBJ2-5; TRBD2 might be the D (7 bases). V was trimmed by 2 bases and J by 5 bases, leaving 9 bases between them. CDR1 is SGHDN and CDR2 is FVKESK in the germline V gene. This CDR3 is built from 13 residues.

The chain links TRBV9 to TRBJ2-5; D is uncertain. The CDR3 totals 13 residues. Trimming took 2 bases from V and 2 from J, leaving 7 bases between them. Looked up from germline, CDR1 is SGDLS and CDR2 is YYNGEE. For the CDR3, the DNA is TGTGCCAGCAGCGTCTTAGGTCAAGAGACCCAGTACTTC. This translates into CASSVLGQETQYF.

The chain combines TRBV27 with TRBJ2-7, with D unresolved. The CDR3 spans 15 residues. Germline values: CDR1 MNHEY, CDR2 SMNVEV (reference sequence). The ends were cut back, 6 bases at V and 7 bases at J, with 22 bases in the middle. CDR3 nucleotides: TGTGCCAGCAGCGTACAATCCCGTGACCCGCATGAGCAGTACTTC. Amino acid sequence: CASSVQSRDPHEQYF.

The V call is TRBV9, the J call TRBJ1-1; D ambiguous. Germline-derived CDR1 and CDR2 are SGDLS and YYNGEE. The CDR3 sequence is 15 residues long. V was shortened by 0 bases and J by 0 bases, with 9 bases between the two germline ends. DNA of the CDR3: TGTGCCAGCAGCGTAGTTGGGGATATGAACACTGAAGCTTTCTTT. As protein: CASSVVGDMNTEAFF.

This rearrangement joins TRBV5-5 to TRBJ2-1, with D uncertain. The V and J ends lost 4 bases and 13 bases respectively, with 18 bases between them. The CDR3 consists of 13 residues. The germline CDR1 and CDR2 sequences are SGHKS and YYEKEE (reference sequence). CDR3 in amino acids: CASSLIRSAPQFF. The CDR3 region has the DNA TGTGCCAGCAGCCTTATCCGCTCAGCGCCCCAGTTCTTC.

The rearrangement links TRBV6-6 to TRBJ1-2; D gene uncertain. The CDR3 is 14 residues long. Per the germline V gene, CDR1 is MNHNY and CDR2 is SVGAGI (reference sequence). V gave up 6 bases and J gave up 4 bases, with 15 bases separating them. The CDR3 protein is CASSPGPLPYGYTF. The DNA of the CDR3 is TGTGCCAGCAGCCCGGGCCCTCTGCCCTATGGCTACACCTTC.

V usage is TRBV2 and J usage is TRBJ2-1; perhaps TRBD2 as D (5 bases). Germline CDR1 is SNHLY and CDR2 is FYNNEI. CDR3 length: 10 residues. V lost 3 bases to trimming and J lost 15 bases, with 9 bases between them. This CDR3 reads CASSDWELFF. The CDR3 DNA reads TGTGCCAGCAGTGATTGGGAGTTGTTCTTC.

The CDR3 nucleotides read TGTGCCAGCAGCCCTGTCGTGGGCGCACGTTCCTACGAGCAGTACTTC. Translated, it gives CASSPVVGARSYEQYF. The V call is TRBV14, the J call TRBJ2-7; D is undetermined. V lost 4 bases and J 1 base, leaving 17 bases between the germline ends. Germline CDR1 reads SGHDN; CDR2 reads FVKESK. There are 16 residues in the CDR3.